The 29 T cell receptor beta chains below all came from one sample that was sequenced in a study of OX40 agonist ivuxolimab in advanced cancers. The data were produced by immunoSEQ multiplex PCR, yet TCRdb's version contains in-frame clones alone and is incomplete. The sample holds about 54,000 clones, just under 85% seen once. Sequencing used CD4+ or CD8+ T cells sorted from blood, obtained in a trial of the OX40 agonist ivuxolimab. The receptors stem from an adult with an advanced solid tumor such as melanoma, head and neck, liver or kidney cancer.

The V gene is TRBV9, the J gene TRBJ2-3; tentative D call: TRBD2 (6 bases). The CDR3 has 14 amino acids. V dropped 2 bases and J dropped 3 bases, with 10 bases sitting between them. Germline V gene data show CDR1 as SGDLS and CDR2 as YYNGEE. CDR3 sequence: CASSVRGWTDTQYF. The CDR3 nucleotides are TGTGCCAGCAGCGTTCGGGGGTGGACAGATACGCAGTATTTT.

The V and J genes are TRBV5-1 and TRBJ2-1; the match to TRBD2 covers 11 bases. Germline lookup yields CDR1 SGHRS and CDR2 YFSETQ. This CDR3 spans 17 amino acids. The V gene end was trimmed by 1 base and the J gene end by 5 bases; junction bases not matched to a gene: 8. CDR3 sequence reads: CASSLRGLAGVDNEQFF. CDR3 nucleotide sequence: TGCGCCAGCAGCTTGAGAGGACTAGCGGGTGTTGACAATGAGCAGTTCTTC.

This sequence joins TRBV28 and TRBJ1-5; tentatively, D is TRBD1 (5 bases). CDR3 length equals 13 residues. Germline CDR1 is MDHEN and CDR2 is SYDVKM. V was trimmed by 7 bases and J by 6 bases, leaving 13 bases between them. CDR3 nucleotides: TGTGCCAGCACCCCGGGGGGTGTTCAGCCCCAGCATTTT. Translating gives CASTPGGVQPQHF.

CDR3 sequence reads: CASSLVGKLGNTEAFF. CDR3 bases: TGTGCCAGCAGCTTGGTTGGTAAGCTGGGGAACACTGAAGCTTTCTTT. The chain has TRBV5-6 and TRBJ1-1; D is uncertain. Germline loops: CDR1 SGHDT, CDR2 YYEEEE. The V end lost 0 bases, the J end lost 1 base, and 13 bases lay between the germline ends. The CDR3 contains 16 residues.

This clone showed up just once. V and J are TRBV14 and TRBJ2-1; D remains ambiguous. CDR3 length: 13 residues. Trimming removed 4 bases from V and 4 bases from J, with 8 bases in between. Germline V gene sequence: CDR1 SGHDN, CDR2 FVKESK. The CDR3: CASSRNAYNEQFF. As DNA, the CDR3 is TGTGCCAGCAGCCGAAATGCTTACAATGAGCAGTTCTTC.

V usage is TRBV6-5 and J usage is TRBJ1-1; perhaps TRBD1 as D (6 bases). The germline V gene encodes CDR1 MNHEY and CDR2 SVGAGI. The V gene lost 1 base and the J gene lost 10 bases, with 10 bases spanning the gap. The CDR3 is 12 residues long. The CDR3 nucleotides are TGTGCCAGCAGTTACTTGGGGGGCGGAGCTTTCTTT. Translated, it gives CASSYLGGGAFF.

The genes are TRBV5-1 and TRBJ2-7; no clear D. With 4 bases removed from V and 3 bases from J, the gap between germline ends came to 11 bases. Germline CDR1 reads SGHRS; CDR2 reads YFSETQ. This CDR3 has 13 residues. The CDR3 DNA follows: TGCGCCAGCAGCCCAGCCTCTCTCTACGAGCAGTACTTC. It translates to CASSPASLYEQYF.

V usage is TRBV9 and J usage is TRBJ2-6; no clear D. Trimming took 4 bases from V and 8 from J, leaving 7 bases between them. The germline V gene encodes CDR1 SGDLS and CDR2 YYNGEE. The CDR3 is 12 amino acids. The CDR3 reads CASSLSTNVLTF. The DNA for the CDR3 is TGTGCCAGCAGCTTATCGACCAACGTCCTGACTTTC.

V and J are TRBV28 and TRBJ2-1; D may be TRBD1 or TRBD2 (5 bases each). Trimming stripped 4 bases from V and 0 bases from J, with 22 bases between. Germline V lookup: CDR1 MDHEN, CDR2 SYDVKM. There are 19 residues in the CDR3. In DNA, the CDR3 is TGTGCCAGCAGTTCCCGCCGGGGCCCGGACCTGAGCTCCTACAATGAGCAGTTCTTC. Encoded protein: CASSSRRGPDLSSYNEQFF.

This chain connects TRBV7-9 to TRBJ1-6; D is perhaps TRBD1 (5 bases). This CDR3 spans 14 amino acids. Germline V gene data show CDR1 as SEHNR and CDR2 as FQNEAQ (reference sequence). The V end was cut by 1 base, the J end by 8 bases, with 9 bases between. CDR3 region: CASSLDQGDSPLHF. The CDR3 nucleotides are TGTGCCAGCAGCTTAGACCAAGGGGATTCACCCCTCCACTTT.

This clone was found a few times. CDR3 DNA sequence: TGTGCCAGTAGTCAGTCGGACCGCGCGCCCCAGCATTTT. Translation: CASSQSDRAPQHF. The chain couples TRBV19 to TRBJ1-5; D is uncertain. Trimming left V 5 bases short and J 9 bases short, with 14 bases between. Per germline, CDR1 LNHDA and CDR2 SQIVND (reference sequence). The CDR3 contains 13 residues.

The CDR3 DNA reads TGTGCCAGCAGCCCAGGGGGGGGGCGGCCCCCCAATGAGCAGTTCTTC. Translated: CASSPGGGRPPNEQFF. J is TRBJ2-1 and V is TRBV7-9; D tentatively reads TRBD1 or TRBD2 (7 bases each). The V end lost 5 bases, the J end lost 6 bases, and 20 bases lay between the germline ends. CDR1 and CDR2 from the germline V gene are SEHNR and FQNEAQ (reference sequence). The length of the CDR3 is 16 residues.

This chain joins TRBV9 and TRBJ1-3, with 7 bases aligning to TRBD1. The CDR3 covers 18 residues. Germline CDR1 and CDR2: SGDLS and YYNGEE. V gave up 4 bases and J gave up 0 bases; unmatched junction bases: 13. CDR3 residues: CASSPEAGQSLSGNTIYF. The CDR3 DNA follows: TGTGCCAGCAGCCCCGAGGCGGGACAGTCCCTCTCTGGAAACACCATATATTTT.

V usage is TRBV7-8 and J usage is TRBJ2-3; D unresolved. The CDR3 has 14 amino acids. Looked up from germline, CDR1 is SGHVS and CDR2 is FQNEAQ. Trimming took off 10 bases at V and 2 bases at J, with 16 bases between the two ends. CDR3 amino acids: CATSYGLATDTQYF. The CDR3 nucleotides read TGTGCCACCTCTTACGGGTTAGCCACAGATACGCAGTATTTT.

The chain is built from TRBV19 and TRBJ2-7; D is unclear. From germline, CDR1 is LNHDA and CDR2 SQIVND (reference sequence). V was shortened by 0 bases and J by 2 bases, with 11 bases between the two germline ends. The CDR3 length is 15 residues. CDR3 sequence: CASSIDRAGPYEQYF. The CDR3 region has the DNA TGTGCCAGTAGTATAGATCGGGCCGGCCCCTACGAGCAGTACTTC.

The chain employs TRBV5-4 and TRBJ2-7, with D unresolved. The germline gives CDR1 SGHNT, CDR2 YYREEE (reference sequence). Trimming removed 4 bases from V and 5 bases from J, with 10 bases in between. The CDR3 runs to 12 residues. The CDR3 here is CASSKTVHEQYF. The CDR3 nucleotides are TGTGCCAGCAGCAAGACGGTCCACGAGCAGTACTTC. The full variable domain, its missing parts supplied by reference TRBV5-4 and TRBJ2-7, is ETGVTQSPTHLIKTRGQQVTLRCSSQSGHNTVSWYQQALGQGPQFIFQYYREEENGRGNFPPRFSGLQFPNYSSELNVNALELDDSALYLCASSKTVHEQYFGPGTRLTVT.

The genes are TRBV30 and TRBJ1-6, with D unresolved. The CDR3 has 13 amino acids. The V and J ends lost 4 bases and 7 bases respectively, with 11 bases between them. Germline V gene sequence: CDR1 GTSNPN, CDR2 SVGIG (reference sequence). The CDR3: CAWTQVPNSPLHF. The CDR3, as DNA: TGTGCCTGGACTCAGGTTCCAAATTCACCCCTCCACTTT.

Here the CDR3 DNA reads TGTGCCAGCAGCCCCTTCGGGGCCCACGAGCAGTACTTC. As protein: CASSPFGAHEQYF. The rearrangement uses TRBV7-2 and TRBJ2-7; D is tentatively TRBD1 or TRBD2 (5 bases each). Germline CDR1 SGHTA, CDR2 FQGNSA. Trimming removed 5 bases from V and 5 bases from J, with 13 bases in between. The CDR3 runs to 13 residues.

The CDR3 DNA is TGTGCCAGCAGGACAGGGGCGTCGAACACTGAAGCTTTCTTT. This translates into CASRTGASNTEAFF. The chain couples TRBV6-1 to TRBJ1-1; 8 positions match TRBD1. CDR3 size: 14 residues. V was pared by 6 bases and J by 1 base, with 4 bases of the junction left unmatched. Germline V CDR1 and CDR2: MNHNS, SASEGT.

The rearrangement joins TRBV28 to TRBJ1-3, with unresolved D. The V end was cut by 4 bases, the J end by 0 bases, with 16 bases between. This CDR3 comprises 17 residues. Germline CDR1 and CDR2: MDHEN and SYDVKM. The CDR3 loop reads CASSSPGGRASGNTIYF. For the CDR3, the DNA is TGTGCCAGCAGTTCCCCCGGAGGGAGAGCCTCTGGAAACACCATATATTTT. Supplemented by reference TRBV28 and TRBJ1-3, the full variable domain reads DVKVTQSSRYLVKRTGEKVFLECVQDMDHENMFWYRQDPGLGLRLIYFSYDVKMKEKGDIPEGYSVSREKKERFSLILESASTNQTSMYLCASSSPGGRASGNTIYFGEGSWLTVV.

The chain combines TRBV19 with TRBJ1-3, with D unclear. CDR1 is LNHDA, CDR2 SQIVND, per germline (reference sequence). The germline V and J ends were trimmed by 4 bases and 1 base, with 8 bases remaining between them. There are 14 residues in the CDR3. CDR3 nucleotides: TGTGCCAGTAGTACGGGGATTTCTGGAAACACCATATATTTT. This sequence encodes CASSTGISGNTIYF. Complete variable domain (other parts from reference TRBV19 and TRBJ1-3): DGGITQSPKYLFRKEGQNVTLSCEQNLNHDAMYWYRQDPGQGLRLIYYSQIVNDFQKGDIAEGYSVSREKKESFPLTVTSAQKNPTAFYLCASSTGISGNTIYFGEGSWLTVV.

CDR3 nucleotides: TGTGCCAGCAGTTCCCAGCGGGAGACGGGCGATGAGCAGTTCTTC. As protein: CASSSQRETGDEQFF. The J gene is TRBJ2-1, the V gene TRBV28, with 8 bases that match TRBD2. The CDR3 consists of 15 residues. Germline V CDR1 and CDR2: MDHEN, SYDVKM. V was clipped by 4 bases and J by 8 bases; unmatched bases: 10.

The V gene is TRBV6-5, the J gene TRBJ2-7, with 7 bases lining up with TRBD1. V trimming: 3 bases; J trimming: 2 bases; junction bases outside the gene matches: 10. Germline CDR1 is MNHEY and CDR2 is SVGAGI. The CDR3 runs 16 residues. The CDR3 bases are TGTGCCAGCAGTTATACCGGGACAGCGGCCCCCTACGAGCAGTACTTC. Amino acids: CASSYTGTAAPYEQYF.

V is TRBV6-1 and J is TRBJ2-7; D not certain. V was cut by 3 bases and J by 2 bases, with 11 bases left in between. Germline V gives CDR1 MNHNS, CDR2 SASEGT. The CDR3 has 14 amino acids. For the CDR3, the DNA is TGTGCCAGCAGTGAGCAGGTTCAAACCTACGAGCAGTACTTC. As protein: CASSEQVQTYEQYF.

The rearrangement links TRBV27 to TRBJ2-7; D possibly corresponds to TRBD1 (6 bases). The CDR3 consists of 15 residues. Between the trimmed V and J ends, which lost 3 bases and 1 base, there was a span of 13 bases. Looked up from germline, CDR1 is MNHEY and CDR2 is SMNVEV (reference sequence). CDR3 DNA sequence: TGTGCCAGCAGTTTTTCGGGACACCGTTCCTACGAGCAGTACTTC. It encodes CASSFSGHRSYEQYF.

The chain employs TRBV5-4 and TRBJ2-7, with TRBD2 identical over 11 bases. Trimming cost V 7 bases and J 4 bases; bases outside gene matches: 7. Germline assignment: CDR1 SGHNT and CDR2 YYREEE (reference sequence). CDR3 size: 14 residues. The CDR3 region is CASATSGSVYEQYF. DNA for the CDR3: TGTGCCAGCGCCACTAGCGGGAGTGTATACGAGCAGTACTTC.

The rearrangement uses TRBV28 and TRBJ2-5, with a weak D call TRBD2 (5 bases). V was cut by 6 bases and J by 5 bases, with 13 bases left in between. Germline V gene lookup returns CDR1 MDHEN and CDR2 SYDVKM. The CDR3 has 13 residues. CDR3 loop: CASSQQGGETQYF. CDR3 sequence (DNA): TGTGCCAGCAGCCAACAAGGCGGGGAGACCCAGTACTTC.

V usage is TRBV7-3 and J usage is TRBJ2-2; D is perhaps TRBD1 (6 bases). V was shortened by 1 base and J by 5 bases, with 11 bases between the two germline ends. Germline V gene data show CDR1 as SGHTA and CDR2 as FQGTGA. The CDR3 runs 15 residues. The CDR3: CASSLNGGTTGELFF. The CDR3, as DNA: TGTGCCAGCAGCTTAAATGGGGGCACGACCGGGGAGCTGTTTTTT.

The chain combines TRBV2 with TRBJ2-2; 8 bases align to TRBD1. This CDR3 is 13 amino acids long. CDR1 is SNHLY, CDR2 FYNNEI, per germline. Trimming at V came to 8 bases and at J to 2 bases, leaving 1 base not matched to a gene. The CDR3 loop reads CASGQGNTGELFF. CDR3 sequence (DNA): TGTGCCAGCGGACAGGGCAACACCGGGGAGCTGTTTTTT.